These 21 T cell receptor beta chains came from one sample sequenced in a study of T cell clusters in autoimmune cytopenias. TRB rearrangements were amplified by touch-down multiplex PCR with mixed TRB-A/B primers. With the multiplex PCR reads reprocessed, TCRdb shows one record per CDR3 protein and no DNA. This repertoire includes under 8,500 distinct CDR3 sequences. TRB was amplified from 250 ng of peripheral blood genomic DNA per sample. Sequencing was carried out using peripheral blood. These TCRs come from a human donor with an autoimmune cytopenia or autoimmune hepatitis (not recorded which).

V and J are TRBV19 and TRBJ1-5; TCRdb indicates TRBD1, and absent DNA this call remains unverified. The CDR3 sequence is 14 residues long. Germline CDR1 reads LNHDA; CDR2 reads SQIVND (reference sequence). This CDR3 reads CASQGVGSNQPQHF.

This rearrangement joins TRBV5-1 to TRBJ2-6. This CDR3 contains 13 residues. Germline V CDR1 and CDR2: SGHRS, YFSETQ. CDR3 loop: CASSLEGANVLTF.

This sequence joins TRBV20-1 and TRBJ2-5. The length of the CDR3 is 13 residues. The germline V gene encodes CDR1 DFQATT and CDR2 SNEGSKA (reference sequence). CDR3: CSAIHPSGETQYF.

J is TRBJ2-3 and V is TRBV6-4. The CDR3 is 15 amino acids. CDR1 is MRHNA and CDR2 is SNTAGT in the germline V gene. The CDR3 loop reads CASSEEGLASDTQYF.

According to its frequency, this clonotype is medium-sized (0.01 to 0.1%). The CDR3 sequence is CASRTGYAGGYEQYF. The chain combines TRBV6-5 with TRBJ2-7; TCRdb's D call of TRBD2 is untestable without DNA. CDR3 size: 15 residues. Per the germline V gene, CDR1 is MNHEY and CDR2 is SVGAGI.

The CDR3 sequence is CATSDATGVSYNEQFF. The rearrangement joins TRBV24-1 to TRBJ2-1. Germline V CDR1 and CDR2: KGHDR, SFDVKD. The CDR3 is 16 residues long.

This clonotype is called medium-sized based on its frequency. The V call is TRBV18, the J call TRBJ2-5. The CDR3 sequence is 13 residues long. CDR1 and CDR2 (germline): KGHSH, LQKENI. The CDR3: CASSPNRKETQYF.

The V gene is TRBV6-1, the J gene TRBJ2-7; absent DNA, TCRdb's TRBD2 call cannot be checked. The germline CDR1 and CDR2 sequences are MNHNS and SASEGT. The CDR3 has 17 residues. CDR3 residues: CASKTFGTSGGDYEQYF.

The chain links TRBV10-3 to TRBJ1-6; TCRdb's D call, TRBD1, is unchecked because there is no DNA. The CDR3 extends over 18 amino acids. Germline CDR1 is ENHRY and CDR2 is SYGVKD. The CDR3 protein is CAIRAGQGVGSYNSPLHF.

By frequency, this clonotype registers medium-sized. CDR3 protein: CASSPPGQRRRTEAFF. The V and J genes are TRBV27 and TRBJ1-1; the TCRdb D gene call, TRBD1, has no DNA to confirm it. The CDR3 length is 16 residues. Germline V gene data show CDR1 as MNHEY and CDR2 as SMNVEV (reference sequence).

The chain employs TRBV27 and TRBJ2-1; TCRdb selects TRBD2, and the lack of DNA leaves this call unchecked. The CDR3 spans 17 residues. Germline loops: CDR1 MNHEY, CDR2 SMNVEV (reference sequence). The CDR3 loop reads CASSSTSGGATYNEQFF.

The CDR3 region is CASSIPLGGYNKKLFF. V gene TRBV19 combines with J gene TRBJ1-4; as DNA is missing, the TRBD1 call by TCRdb cannot be tested. Per the germline V gene, CDR1 is LNHDA and CDR2 is SQIVND (reference sequence). This CDR3 contains 16 residues.

The chain has TRBV12-3 or TRBV12-4 and TRBJ2-1; checking the TCRdb D call of TRBD2 is not possible without DNA. The CDR3 has 16 amino acids. The CDR3 here is CASGGGTSGSRNEQFF.

V is TRBV6-5 and J is TRBJ2-3; TCRdb proposes TRBD1, but this gene call is untestable without DNA. CDR3 length: 17 amino acids. Germline V lookup: CDR1 MNHEY, CDR2 SVGAGI. The CDR3 sequence is CASSRTGTGGGPDTQYF.

V usage is TRBV5-5 and J usage is TRBJ2-1. This CDR3 region has 13 residues. The germline gives CDR1 SGHKS, CDR2 YYEKEE (reference sequence). CDR3 sequence reads: CASHGSSYNEQFF.

This chain links TRBV20-1 with TRBJ2-5; the TRBD2 assignment by TCRdb is unverifiable without DNA. The CDR3 totals 16 residues. The V gene's germline CDR1 is DFQATT and CDR2 SNEGSKA (reference sequence). CDR3 loop: CSGGQNSGTDQETQYF.

V and J are TRBV6-6 and TRBJ2-1; the D gene TCRdb calls, TRBD2, cannot be checked with no DNA. The CDR3 is made up of 15 amino acids. Germline values: CDR1 MNHNY, CDR2 SVGAGI (reference sequence). The CDR3 reads CASSHLAGEYNEQFF.

This clonotype is medium-sized by frequency. The chain carries TRBV6-5 and TRBJ1-6. CDR3 size: 12 residues. Germline CDR1 MNHEY, CDR2 SVGAGI. The CDR3: CASSYPDSPLHF.

The chain couples TRBV18 to TRBJ2-7; TCRdb gives TRBD1 as the D gene, but with no DNA this cannot be confirmed. Germline CDR1 KGHSH, CDR2 LQKENI. The CDR3 covers 15 residues. The CDR3: CASSPPTGGGYEQYF.

The chain uses TRBV18 and TRBJ1-2; TCRdb's D call, TRBD1, is unchecked because there is no DNA. Germline V gene sequence: CDR1 KGHSH, CDR2 LQKENI. The CDR3 runs 16 residues. CDR3 sequence: CASSPLATEANYGYTF.

By frequency, this clonotype is medium-sized. The chain uses TRBV6-5 and TRBJ1-6; the D call from TCRdb, TRBD1, cannot be confirmed without DNA. Germline CDR1 reads MNHEY; CDR2 reads SVGAGI. The CDR3 is 14 residues long. The CDR3 is CASSKQDLNSPLHF.